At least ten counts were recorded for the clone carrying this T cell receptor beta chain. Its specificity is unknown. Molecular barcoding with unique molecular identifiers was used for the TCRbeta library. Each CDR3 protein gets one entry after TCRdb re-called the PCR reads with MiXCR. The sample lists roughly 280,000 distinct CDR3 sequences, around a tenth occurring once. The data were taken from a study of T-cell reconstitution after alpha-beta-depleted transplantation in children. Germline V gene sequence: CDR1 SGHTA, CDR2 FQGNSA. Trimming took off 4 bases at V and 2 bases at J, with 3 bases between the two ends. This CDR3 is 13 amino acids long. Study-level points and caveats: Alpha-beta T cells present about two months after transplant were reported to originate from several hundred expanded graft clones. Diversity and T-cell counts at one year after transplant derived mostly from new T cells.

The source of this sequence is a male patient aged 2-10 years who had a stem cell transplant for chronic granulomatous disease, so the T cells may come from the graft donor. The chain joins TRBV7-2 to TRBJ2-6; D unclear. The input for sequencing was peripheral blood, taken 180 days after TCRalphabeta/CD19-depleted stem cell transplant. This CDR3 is CASSYPGANVLTF. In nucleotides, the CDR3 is TGTGCCAGCAGCTATCCTGGGGCCAACGTCCTGACTTTC.